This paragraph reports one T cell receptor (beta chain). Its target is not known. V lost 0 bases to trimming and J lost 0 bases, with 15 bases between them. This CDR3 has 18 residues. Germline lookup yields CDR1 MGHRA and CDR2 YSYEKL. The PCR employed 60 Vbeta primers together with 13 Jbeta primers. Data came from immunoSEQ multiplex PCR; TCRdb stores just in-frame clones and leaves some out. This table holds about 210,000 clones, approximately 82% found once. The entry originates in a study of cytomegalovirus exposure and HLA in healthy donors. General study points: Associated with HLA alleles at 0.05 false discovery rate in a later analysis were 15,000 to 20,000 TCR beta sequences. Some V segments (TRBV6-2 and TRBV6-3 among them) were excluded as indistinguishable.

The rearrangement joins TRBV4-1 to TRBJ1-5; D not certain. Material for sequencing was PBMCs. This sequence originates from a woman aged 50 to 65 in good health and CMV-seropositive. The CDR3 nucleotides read TGCGCCAGCAGCCAAGAACGGTTTGCGTCCGGTAGCAATCAGCCCCAGCATTTT. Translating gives CASSQERFASGSNQPQHF.